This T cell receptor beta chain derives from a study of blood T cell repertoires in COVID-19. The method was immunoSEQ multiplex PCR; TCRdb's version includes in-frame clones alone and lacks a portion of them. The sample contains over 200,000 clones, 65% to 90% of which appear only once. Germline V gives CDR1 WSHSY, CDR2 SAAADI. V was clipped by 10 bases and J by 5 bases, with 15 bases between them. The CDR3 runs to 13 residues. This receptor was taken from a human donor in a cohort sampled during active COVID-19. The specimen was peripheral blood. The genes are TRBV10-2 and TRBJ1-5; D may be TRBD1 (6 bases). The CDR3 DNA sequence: TGCGCCACCTCCAAGGGGGTTGATCAGCCCCAGCATTTT. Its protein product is CATSKGVDQPQHF.